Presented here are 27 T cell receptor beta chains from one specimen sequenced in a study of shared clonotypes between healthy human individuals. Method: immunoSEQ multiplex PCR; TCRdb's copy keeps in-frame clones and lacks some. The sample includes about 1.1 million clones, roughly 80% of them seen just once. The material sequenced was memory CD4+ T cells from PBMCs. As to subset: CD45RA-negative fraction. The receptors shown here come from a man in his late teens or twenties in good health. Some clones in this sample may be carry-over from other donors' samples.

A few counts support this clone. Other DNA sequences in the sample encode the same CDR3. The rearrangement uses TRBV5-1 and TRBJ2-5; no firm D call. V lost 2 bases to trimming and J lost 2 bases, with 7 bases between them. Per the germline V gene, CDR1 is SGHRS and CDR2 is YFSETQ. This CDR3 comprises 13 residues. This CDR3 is CASSLYQQETQYF. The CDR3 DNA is TGCGCCAGCAGCTTATACCAGCAAGAGACCCAGTACTTC.

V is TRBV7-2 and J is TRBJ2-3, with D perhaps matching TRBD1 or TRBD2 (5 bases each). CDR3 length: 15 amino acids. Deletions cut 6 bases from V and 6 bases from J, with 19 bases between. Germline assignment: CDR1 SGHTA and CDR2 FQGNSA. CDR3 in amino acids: CASSSRDVRDDTQYF. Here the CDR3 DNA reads TGTGCCAGCAGTTCTCGGGACGTACGGGATGATACGCAGTATTTT.

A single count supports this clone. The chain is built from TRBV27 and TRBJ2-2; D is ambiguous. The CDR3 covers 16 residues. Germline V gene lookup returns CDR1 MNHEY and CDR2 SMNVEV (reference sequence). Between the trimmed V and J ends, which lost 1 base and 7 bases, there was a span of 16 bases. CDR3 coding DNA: TGTGCCAGCAGTTTATTGTGGTCAACTCGAGGCGGGGAGCTGTTTTTT. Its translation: CASSLLWSTRGGELFF.

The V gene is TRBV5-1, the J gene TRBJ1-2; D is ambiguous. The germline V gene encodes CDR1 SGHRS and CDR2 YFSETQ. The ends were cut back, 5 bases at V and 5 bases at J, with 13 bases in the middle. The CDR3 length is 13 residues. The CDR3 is CASRVWEQYGYTF. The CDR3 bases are TGCGCCAGCAGGGTGTGGGAGCAGTATGGCTACACCTTC.

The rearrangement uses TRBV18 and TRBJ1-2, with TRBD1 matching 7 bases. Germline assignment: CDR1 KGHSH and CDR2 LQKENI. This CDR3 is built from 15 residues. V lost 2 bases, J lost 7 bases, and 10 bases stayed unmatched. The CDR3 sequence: CASSPTQGERAGYTF. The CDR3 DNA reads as TGTGCCAGCTCACCAACGCAGGGGGAGCGTGCTGGCTACACCTTC.

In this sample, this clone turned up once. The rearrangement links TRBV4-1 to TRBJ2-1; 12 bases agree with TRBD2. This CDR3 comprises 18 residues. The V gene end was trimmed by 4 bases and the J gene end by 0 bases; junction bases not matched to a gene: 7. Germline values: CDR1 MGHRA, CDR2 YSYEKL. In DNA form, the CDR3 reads TGCGCCAGCAGCCGGCCTAGCGGGAGGGATAGCTCCTACAATGAGCAGTTCTTC. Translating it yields CASSRPSGRDSSYNEQFF.

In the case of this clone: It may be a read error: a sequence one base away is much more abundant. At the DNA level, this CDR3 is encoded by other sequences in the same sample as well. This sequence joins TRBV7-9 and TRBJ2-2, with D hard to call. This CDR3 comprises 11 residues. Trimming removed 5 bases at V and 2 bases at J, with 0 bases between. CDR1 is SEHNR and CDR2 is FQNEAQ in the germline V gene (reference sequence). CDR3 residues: CASSNTGELFF. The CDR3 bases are TGTGCCAGCAGCAACACCGGGGAGCTGTTTTTT.

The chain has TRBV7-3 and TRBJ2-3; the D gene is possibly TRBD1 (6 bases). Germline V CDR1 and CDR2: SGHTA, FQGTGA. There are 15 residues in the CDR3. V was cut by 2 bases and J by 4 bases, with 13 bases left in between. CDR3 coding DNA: TGTGCCAGCAGCTTATTTGGGACAATCCCAGATACGCAGTATTTT. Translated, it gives CASSLFGTIPDTQYF.

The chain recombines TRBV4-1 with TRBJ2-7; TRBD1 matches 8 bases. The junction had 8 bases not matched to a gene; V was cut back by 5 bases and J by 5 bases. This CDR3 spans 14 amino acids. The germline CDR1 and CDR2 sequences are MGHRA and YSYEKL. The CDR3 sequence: CASSTRTGRNEQYF. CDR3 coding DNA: TGCGCCAGCAGCACACGGACAGGGCGGAACGAGCAGTACTTC.

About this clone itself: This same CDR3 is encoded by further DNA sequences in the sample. CDR3 sequence (DNA): TGCAGCGTTGACTCCAGAAATCGAGGAGGCACAGATACGCAGTATTTT. Residues: CSVDSRNRGGTDTQYF. The chain recombines TRBV29-1 with TRBJ2-3; D is undetermined. Germline CDR1 is SQVTM and CDR2 is ANQGSEA. V lost 3 bases, J lost 1 base, and 17 bases lay in between. CDR3 length: 16 residues.

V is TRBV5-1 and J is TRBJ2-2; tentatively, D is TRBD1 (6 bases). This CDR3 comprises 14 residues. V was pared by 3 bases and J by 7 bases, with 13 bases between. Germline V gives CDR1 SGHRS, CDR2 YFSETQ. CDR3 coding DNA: TGCGCCAGCAGCTACCACAGGGTGGGCGGGGAGCTGTTTTTT. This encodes CASSYHRVGGELFF.

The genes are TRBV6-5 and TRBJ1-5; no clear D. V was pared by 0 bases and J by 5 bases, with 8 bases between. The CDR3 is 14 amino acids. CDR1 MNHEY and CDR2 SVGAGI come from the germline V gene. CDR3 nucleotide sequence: TGTGCCAGCAGTTACTCGAACGGTTATCAGCCCCAGCATTTT. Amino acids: CASSYSNGYQPQHF.

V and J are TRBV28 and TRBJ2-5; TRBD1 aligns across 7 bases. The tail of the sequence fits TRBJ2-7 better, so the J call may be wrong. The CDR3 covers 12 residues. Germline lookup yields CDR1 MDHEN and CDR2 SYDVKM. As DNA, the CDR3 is TGTGCCAGCAGGGGGACAGCCAACGAGCAGTACTTC. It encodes CASRGTANEQYF.

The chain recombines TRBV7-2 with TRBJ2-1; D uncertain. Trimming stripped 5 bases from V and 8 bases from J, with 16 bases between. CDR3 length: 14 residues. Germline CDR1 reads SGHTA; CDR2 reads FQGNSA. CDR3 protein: CASSLLGQADEQFF. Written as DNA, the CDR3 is TGTGCCAGCAGCCTACTCGGGCAGGCCGATGAGCAGTTCTTC.

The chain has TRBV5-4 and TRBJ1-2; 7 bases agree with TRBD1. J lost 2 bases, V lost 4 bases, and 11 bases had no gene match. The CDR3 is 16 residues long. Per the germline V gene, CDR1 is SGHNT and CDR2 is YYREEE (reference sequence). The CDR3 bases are TGTGCCAGCAGCGGAAACCGGGACAGCAGAAACTATGGCTACACCTTC. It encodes CASSGNRDSRNYGYTF.

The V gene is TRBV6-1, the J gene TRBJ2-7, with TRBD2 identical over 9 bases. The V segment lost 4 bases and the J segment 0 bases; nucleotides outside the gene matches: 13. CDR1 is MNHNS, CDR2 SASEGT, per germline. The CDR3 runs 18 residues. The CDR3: CASSGGSHSGGHSYEQYF. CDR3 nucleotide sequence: TGTGCCAGCAGTGGTGGGAGTCATAGCGGGGGCCACTCCTACGAGCAGTACTTC.

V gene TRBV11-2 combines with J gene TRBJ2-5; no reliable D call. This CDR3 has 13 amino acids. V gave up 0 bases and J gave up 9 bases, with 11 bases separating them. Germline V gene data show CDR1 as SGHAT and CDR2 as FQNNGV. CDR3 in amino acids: CASSLDLGLSQYF. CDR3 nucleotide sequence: TGTGCCAGCAGCTTAGATCTTGGTCTTTCCCAGTACTTC.

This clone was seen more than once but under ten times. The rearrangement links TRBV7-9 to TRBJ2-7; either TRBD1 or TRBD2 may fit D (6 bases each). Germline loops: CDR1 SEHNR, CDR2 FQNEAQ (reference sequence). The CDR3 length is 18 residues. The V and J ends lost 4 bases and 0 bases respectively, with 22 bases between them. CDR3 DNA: TGTGCCAGCAGCTCCCCCCTGGGGGGCGGTTCGAGCTCCTACGAGCAGTACTTC. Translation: CASSSPLGGGSSSYEQYF.

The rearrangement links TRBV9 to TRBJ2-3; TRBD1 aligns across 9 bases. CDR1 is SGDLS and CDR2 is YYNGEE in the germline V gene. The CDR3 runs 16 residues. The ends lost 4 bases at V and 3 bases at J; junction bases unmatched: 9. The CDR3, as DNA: TGTGCCAGCAGCCCTCGGACAGGGGAGGGTACAGATACGCAGTATTTT. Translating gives CASSPRTGEGTDTQYF.

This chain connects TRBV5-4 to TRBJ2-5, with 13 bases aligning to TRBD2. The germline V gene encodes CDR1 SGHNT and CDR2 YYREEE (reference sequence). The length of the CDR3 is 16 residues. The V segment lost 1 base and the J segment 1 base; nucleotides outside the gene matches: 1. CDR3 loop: CASSLRTSGSQETQYF. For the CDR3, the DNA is TGTGCCAGCAGCTTGAGGACTAGCGGGAGCCAAGAGACCCAGTACTTC.

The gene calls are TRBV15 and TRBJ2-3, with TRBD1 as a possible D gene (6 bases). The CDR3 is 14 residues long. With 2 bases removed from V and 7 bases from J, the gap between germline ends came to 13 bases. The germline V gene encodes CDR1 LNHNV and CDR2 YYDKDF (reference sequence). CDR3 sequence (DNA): TGTGCCACCAGCAGACCCCCGGGACACCATACGCAGTATTTT. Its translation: CATSRPPGHHTQYF.

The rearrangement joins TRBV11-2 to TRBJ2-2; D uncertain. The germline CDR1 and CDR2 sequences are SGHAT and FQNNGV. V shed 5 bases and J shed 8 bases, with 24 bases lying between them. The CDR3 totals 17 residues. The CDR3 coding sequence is TGTGCCAGCAGCCGTAACCGATACAGTACCTCCCCTGGGGAGCTGTTTTTT. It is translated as CASSRNRYSTSPGELFF.

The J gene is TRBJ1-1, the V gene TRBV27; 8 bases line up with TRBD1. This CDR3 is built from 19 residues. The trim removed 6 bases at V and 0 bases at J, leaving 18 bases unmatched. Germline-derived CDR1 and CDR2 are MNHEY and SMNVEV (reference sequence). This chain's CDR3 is CASRPLARGLLLMNTEAFF. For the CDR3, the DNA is TGTGCCAGCAGACCTCTTGCCAGGGGGCTTCTCCTCATGAACACTGAAGCTTTCTTT.

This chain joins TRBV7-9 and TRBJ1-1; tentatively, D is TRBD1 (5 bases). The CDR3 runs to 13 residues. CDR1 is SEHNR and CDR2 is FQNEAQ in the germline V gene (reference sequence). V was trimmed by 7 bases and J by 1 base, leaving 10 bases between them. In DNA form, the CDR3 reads TGTGCCAGCAAATTTCAGGGGAACACTGAAGCTTTCTTT. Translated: CASKFQGNTEAFF. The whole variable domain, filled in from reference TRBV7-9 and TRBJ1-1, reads DTGVSQNPRHKITKRGQNVTFRCDPISEHNRLYWYRQTLGQGPEFLTYFQNEAQLEKSRLLSDRFSAERPKGSFSTLEIQRTEQGDSAMYLCASKFQGNTEAFFGQGTRLTVV.

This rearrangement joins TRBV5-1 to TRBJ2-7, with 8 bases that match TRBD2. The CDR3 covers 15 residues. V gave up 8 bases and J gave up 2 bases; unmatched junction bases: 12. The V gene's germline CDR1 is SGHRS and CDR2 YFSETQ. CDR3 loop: CASGRGSGSPYEQYF. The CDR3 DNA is TGCGCCAGTGGGCGGGGGAGCGGGAGTCCCTACGAGCAGTACTTC. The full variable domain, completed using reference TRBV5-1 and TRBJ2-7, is KAGVTQTPRYLIKTRGQQVTLSCSPISGHRSVSWYQQTPGQGLQFLFEYFSETQRNKGNFPGRFSGRQFSNSRSEMNVSTLELGDSALYLCASGRGSGSPYEQYFGPGTRLTVT.

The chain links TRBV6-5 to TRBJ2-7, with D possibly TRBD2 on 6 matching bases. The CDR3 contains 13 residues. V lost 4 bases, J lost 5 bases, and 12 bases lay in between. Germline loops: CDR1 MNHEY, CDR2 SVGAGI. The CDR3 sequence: CASSSGVRHEQYF. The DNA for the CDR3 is TGTGCCAGCAGTTCGGGGGTCCGACACGAGCAGTACTTC.

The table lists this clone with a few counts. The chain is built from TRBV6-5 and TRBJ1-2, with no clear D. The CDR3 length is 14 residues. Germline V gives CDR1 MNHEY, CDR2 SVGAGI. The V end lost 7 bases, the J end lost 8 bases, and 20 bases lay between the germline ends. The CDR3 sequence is CASMDGSQITGYTF. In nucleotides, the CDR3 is TGTGCCAGCATGGACGGATCCCAAATAACGGGCTACACCTTC.